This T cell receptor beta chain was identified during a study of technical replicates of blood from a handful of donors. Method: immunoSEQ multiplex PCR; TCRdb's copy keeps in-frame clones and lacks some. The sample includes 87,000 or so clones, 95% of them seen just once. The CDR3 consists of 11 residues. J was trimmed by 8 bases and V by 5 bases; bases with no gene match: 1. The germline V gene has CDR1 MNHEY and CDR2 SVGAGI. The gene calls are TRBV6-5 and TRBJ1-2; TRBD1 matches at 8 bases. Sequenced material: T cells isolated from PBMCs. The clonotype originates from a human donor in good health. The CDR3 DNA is TGTGCCAGCAGTACAGGGGGGGGCTACACCTTC. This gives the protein CASSTGGGYTF.